This T cell receptor beta chain derives from a study of identical twins. Findings and caveats of the study: Insertion counts were lower in abundant cord blood beta clonotypes, a trend that memory repertoires did not show.

Unique molecular identifiers were present on the cDNA, which also gained a universal primer site by template switching. TCRdb ran MiXCR on the 5' RACE reads and lists one entry per CDR3 protein. The sample lists around 470,000 distinct CDR3 sequences; 13% to 15% were seen once. In this sample, this clonotype turned up many times. The antigen is unknown. V shed 1 base and J shed 0 bases, with 7 bases lying between them. The germline CDR1 and CDR2 sequences are MNHEY and SMNVEV (reference sequence). The CDR3 is 15 residues long. This sample also appeared in a second study, on yellow fever vaccine responses in identical twins. Per that study: Reportedly, twins' vaccine T cell responses looked partly convergent and partly personalized.

The V gene is TRBV27, the J gene TRBJ2-1, with D maybe TRBD1 (5 bases). The sample was CD4+ T cells sorted from blood. The clonotype originates from a woman under 30 in good health. DNA for the CDR3: TGTGCCAGCAGTTTATGGGGCAACTCCTACAATGAGCAGTTCTTC. This sequence encodes CASSLWGNSYNEQFF.